A selection of T cell receptor beta chains follows, all from one sample in a study of blood T cell repertoires in COVID-19. Using immunoSEQ multiplex PCR, the repertoire was profiled, and TCRdb retains in-frame clones only, with some absent. Among tens of thousands of clones listed, around four fifths were seen once. Sequencing was performed on peripheral blood. All receptors come from a man in his forties or fifties with active COVID-19. Both conserved end residues are part of each CDR3.

v_gene: TRBV9
j_gene: TRBJ2-3
CDR3aa: CASSVALGTDTQYF

v_gene: TRBV11-2
j_gene: TRBJ2-3
CDR3aa: CASSSSGGARDTQYF

v_gene: TRBV5-1
j_gene: TRBJ2-3
CDR3aa: CASSLGGAITDTQYF

v_gene: TRBV7-9
j_gene: TRBJ2-5
CDR3aa: CASSLSRALGETQYF

v_gene: TRBV19
j_gene: TRBJ1-6
CDR3aa: CATSGPPGRNSPLHF

v_gene: TRBV25-1
j_gene: TRBJ1-2
CDR3aa: CASSPANYGYTF

v_gene: TRBV18
j_gene: TRBJ2-7
CDR3aa: CASSPRVGGNTYEQYF

v_gene: TRBV2
j_gene: TRBJ1-2
CDR3aa: CASSEGGDYGYTF

v_gene: TRBV19
j_gene: TRBJ2-1
CDR3aa: CASSLAGGPINEQFF

v_gene: TRBV9
j_gene: TRBJ2-3
CDR3aa: CASSVQGGTDTQYF

v_gene: TRBV10-3
j_gene: TRBJ1-3
CDR3aa: CAISESLAGAGTIYF

v_gene: TRBV5-6
j_gene: TRBJ1-1
CDR3aa: CASRSRDRGDTEAFF

v_gene: TRBV7-9
j_gene: TRBJ1-3
CDR3aa: CASSLTQGISGNTIYF

v_gene: TRBV21-1
j_gene: TRBJ1-1
CDR3aa: CASTTGGVNTEAFF

v_gene: TRBV6-5
j_gene: TRBJ2-1
CDR3aa: CASTRIAYNEQFF

v_gene: TRBV5-1
j_gene: TRBJ2-3
CDR3aa: CASSLGATDTQYF

v_gene: TRBV15
j_gene: TRBJ2-7
CDR3aa: CATSGTSGRIYEQYF

v_gene: TRBV6-6
j_gene: TRBJ2-1
CDR3aa: CASSYSGGGKPNEQFF

v_gene: TRBV29-1
j_gene: TRBJ2-1
CDR3aa: CSVKDRGTYNEQFF

v_gene: TRBV7-9
j_gene: TRBJ2-3
CDR3aa: CASSSTRGTGSDTQYF

v_gene: TRBV2
j_gene: TRBJ1-5
CDR3aa: CASSLTGANYQPQHF

v_gene: TRBV28
j_gene: TRBJ2-5
CDR3aa: CASSPNRGWRETQYF

v_gene: TRBV24-1
j_gene: TRBJ2-7
CDR3aa: CATSVGTGAYEQYF

v_gene: TRBV5-1
j_gene: TRBJ1-5
CDR3aa: CASSLGTDNQPQHF

v_gene: TRBV6-5
j_gene: TRBJ1-2
CDR3aa: CASSYSRGLGYTF

v_gene: TRBV24-1
j_gene: TRBJ1-5
CDR3aa: CATSAAGYNQPQHF

v_gene: TRBV29-1
j_gene: TRBJ2-1
CDR3aa: CSVLGLAGRREQFF